This TCR beta chain comes out of a study of regulatory T cells in long-lasting Graves disease. Time point indicated: persistent/refractory GD, antithyroid drugs over 5 years with positive TRAb. PBMC RNA was the source of the TCR library. CDR3 regions were amplified by Arm-PCR using iRepertoire HTBI primers to build TCR beta libraries. Each CDR3 protein gets one entry after TCRdb re-called the multiplex PCR reads with MiXCR. This repertoire shows hundreds of thousands of distinct CDR3 sequences, about 21% found once; its top ten account for roughly 13%. Material: peripheral blood mononuclear cells (PBMCs), obtained when the disease was refractory, from a patient treated with antithyroid drugs. This TCR derives from a female donor with Graves disease.

The CDR3 loop is CALRGYNQPQHF. The CDR3 bases are TGTGCTCTAAGGGGGTACAATCAGCCCCAGCATTTT. The rearrangement links TRBV12-5 to TRBJ1-5, with D tentatively TRBD1 (6 bases). In germline, CDR1 is LGHNT, CDR2 FRNRAP. V was cut by 11 bases and J by 3 bases, with 11 bases left in between. The CDR3 has 12 residues.